This entry features one T cell receptor beta chain sequence. Its antigen is not identified. The data stem from a study of Tregs in tolerant kidney transplant recipients. General observations from the study: Antigen-driven expansion was suggested because donor-specific Tregs expanded more than all Tregs in tolerant patients.

Method: immunoSEQ multiplex PCR; TCRdb's copy keeps in-frame clones and lacks some. The table has around 98,000 clones, over 85% seen once. The ends were cut back, 10 bases at V and 1 base at J, with 16 bases in the middle. CDR3 length: 14 residues. Germline-derived CDR1 and CDR2 are MRHNA and SNTAGT. This material consisted of CD4+ T cells from blood, taken before the transplant. The TCR originated in a human donor who received a combined kidney and bone marrow transplant. V and J are TRBV6-4 and TRBJ1-2; D gene unclear. CDR3 in amino acids: CATSPGIFNYGYTF. Here the CDR3 DNA reads TGTGCCACCTCCCCGGGAATTTTTAACTATGGCTACACCTTC.